These 22 T cell receptor beta chains share one sample of origin, sequenced in a study of Graves' ophthalmopathy and Graves' hyperthyroidism (dated by TCRdb to 2016 to 2018). Sequencing relied on an Illumina HiSeq 2000. For repertoire sequencing, TCR beta CDR3 regions were amplified from RNA transcripts. The first round was an RT-PCR using HTBI primers with the Qiagen OneStep RT-PCR kit, and this first round was followed by a second-round multiplex PCR, then size selection and purification. The raw public data were reprocessed by TCRdb itself: fastp quality trimming at Q25, MiXCR clonotype calling, in-frame beta chains only. Each entry is one CDR3 protein sequence, shown with its most common DNA and genes. The sample has roughly 600,000 distinct CDR3 sequences on record, under 45% of them singletons. About 4.6% of the sample lies in the top ten. Sequencing was carried out using peripheral blood or thyroid tissue (not recorded which). Receptors were obtained from an adult man with Graves' hyperthyroidism.

This clonotype has a count of ten or more. This chain joins TRBV29-1 and TRBJ1-1; TRBD1 aligns across 7 bases. V lost 2 bases and J lost 4; bases outside the gene matches: 7. Looked up from germline, CDR1 is SQVTM and CDR2 is ANQGSEA. The CDR3 extends over 14 amino acids. The CDR3: CSVENMRGLTEAFF. CDR3 DNA sequence: TGCAGCGTTGAAAACATGAGGGGGCTCACTGAAGCTTTCTTT.

About this clonotype itself: It may be a read error: a sequence one base away is much more abundant. CDR3: CTSSGGGTSRANSYEQYF. The CDR3 DNA sequence: TGTACCAGTAGTGGGGGAGGGACTAGCCGTGCCAACTCCTACGAGCAGTACTTC. V usage is TRBV19 and J usage is TRBJ2-7; 9 bases match TRBD2. The germline V gene encodes CDR1 LNHDA and CDR2 SQIVND (reference sequence). This CDR3 region has 18 residues.

This clonotype was detected many times. The rearrangement uses TRBV7-2 and TRBJ1-5, with D perhaps TRBD1 (5 bases). Germline CDR1 is SGHTA and CDR2 is FQGNSA. The CDR3 consists of 15 residues. The germline V and J ends were trimmed by 2 bases and 4 bases, with 12 bases remaining between them. The CDR3: CASSLSDGGNQPQHF. The CDR3 coding sequence is TGTGCCAGCAGCTTATCAGATGGGGGAAATCAGCCCCAGCATTTT.

The table lists this clonotype with many counts. This chain uses TRBV29-1 with TRBJ2-7; TRBD1 is a possible D gene (6 bases). The germline V gene encodes CDR1 SQVTM and CDR2 ANQGSEA. The length of the CDR3 is 12 residues. V gave up 3 bases and J gave up 5 bases, with 11 bases separating them. CDR3 bases: TGCAGCGTTGAGGACAGTACAGACGAGCAGTACTTC. This encodes CSVEDSTDEQYF.

The V gene is TRBV25-1, the J gene TRBJ2-7; possible D gene TRBD2, 6 bases. CDR1 and CDR2 (germline): MGHDK, SYGVNS. The CDR3 loop spans 20 amino acids. V was clipped by 6 bases and J by 1 base, with 31 bases between them. The CDR3 sequence is CASSFPIGWAGVGRSYEQYF. CDR3 in DNA: TGTGCCAGCAGCTTCCCGATTGGGTGGGCCGGGGTTGGGAGGTCCTACGAGCAGTACTTC.

On this clonotype: A read error may produce the germline difference seen at one junction end. This chain uses TRBV7-9 with TRBJ1-5, with D uncertain. CDR3 size: 17 residues. Per germline, CDR1 SEHNR and CDR2 FQNEAQ (reference sequence). CDR3 residues: CASTLNPRSESNQPQHF. Written as DNA, the CDR3 is TGCGCCAGCACCCTAAACCCTCGGAGCGAGAGCAATCAGCCCCAGCATTTT. The full variable domain, its missing parts supplied by reference TRBV7-9 and TRBJ1-5, is DTGVSQNPRHKITKRGQNVTFRCDPISEHNRLYWYRQTLGQGPEFLTYFQNEAQLEKSRLLSDRFSAERPKGSFSTLEIQRTEQGDSAMYLCASTLNPRSESNQPQHFGDGTRLSIL.

The CDR3 sequence is CSARKGYGYTF. The CDR3 DNA follows: TGCAGCGCCCGAAAGGGCTATGGCTACACCTTC. The V gene is TRBV29-1, the J gene TRBJ1-2; unclear D gene. The CDR3 length is 11 residues. Trimming stripped 7 bases from V and 4 bases from J, with 10 bases between. Germline loops: CDR1 SQVTM, CDR2 ANQGSEA.

This clonotype was seen repeatedly, ten times or more. This chain links TRBV4-2 with TRBJ2-7; D is uncertain. Germline V gene data show CDR1 as LGHNA and CDR2 as YNFKEQ. V lost 5 bases, J lost 3 bases, and 5 bases lay in between. The CDR3 length is 11 residues. The CDR3 loop reads CASSYNYEQYF. CDR3 nucleotide sequence: TGTGCCAGCAGCTACAACTACGAGCAGTACTTC.

This clonotype was observed at least ten times. The chain links TRBV12-3 or TRBV12-4 to TRBJ1-1, with 10 bases aligning to TRBD1. This CDR3 has 15 residues. The trim removed 3 bases at V and 3 bases at J, leaving 4 bases unmatched. CDR3 DNA sequence: TGTGCCAGCAGTTTCAGGGGGACAGGGGACACTGAAGCTTTCTTT. Translating it yields CASSFRGTGDTEAFF.

The gene calls are TRBV10-1 and TRBJ2-7, with D tentatively TRBD1 (5 bases). The CDR3 totals 13 residues. V was cut by 11 bases and J by 1 base, with 15 bases left in between. Germline CDR1 reads WNHNN; CDR2 reads SYGVQD (reference sequence). CDR3 sequence: CAGDRTFSYEQYF. CDR3 bases: TGCGCCGGCGACAGAACCTTTTCCTACGAGCAGTACTTC.

This chain connects TRBV11-2 to TRBJ1-2, with D maybe TRBD1 (5 bases). V was pared by 1 base and J by 6 bases, with 15 bases between. Germline values: CDR1 SGHAT, CDR2 FQNNGV. This CDR3 has 15 amino acids. The DNA of the CDR3 is TGTGCCAGCAGCTTAGTTGGGACTCCCAAACATGGCTACACCTTC. Residues: CASSLVGTPKHGYTF.

This clonotype occurred once. This may come from a read error, since a much larger clone is one base off. For the CDR3, the DNA is TGTGCTAGTGGACTCACCACCACTGAAGCTCTCTTT. Its translation is CASGLTTTEALF. The V gene is TRBV12-5, the J gene TRBJ1-1; the D is unclear. Per germline, CDR1 LGHNT and CDR2 FRNRAP. This CDR3 spans 12 amino acids.

This clonotype occurred a few times. The rearrangement links TRBV18 to TRBJ2-2; D gene unclear. Germline-derived CDR1 and CDR2 are KGHSH and LQKENI. CDR3 length: 15 residues. Trimming stripped 0 bases from V and 4 bases from J, with 9 bases between. CDR3 protein: CASSPPILLTGELFF. The CDR3 DNA is TGTGCCAGCTCACCACCCATACTCCTCACCGGGGAGCTGTTTTTT. The variable domain in full, with the rest retrieved from reference TRBV18 and TRBJ2-2, is NAGVMQNPRHLVRRRGQEARLRCSPMKGHSHVYWYRQLPEEGLKFMVYLQKENIIDESGMPKERFSAEFPKEGPSILRIQQVVRGDSAAYFCASSPPILLTGELFFGEGSRLTVL.

The V and J genes are TRBV12-3 or TRBV12-4 and TRBJ2-7; either TRBD1 or TRBD2 may fit D (7 bases each). V lost 8 bases to trimming and J lost 7 bases, with 21 bases between them. The CDR3 loop spans 14 amino acids. The CDR3 coding sequence is TGTGCCAGCGGGAGGGACAGAGCTAACAATGAGCAGTACTTC. Translating it yields CASGRDRANNEQYF.

This clonotype was seen many times. J is TRBJ1-5 and V is TRBV2, with D possibly being TRBD1 (5 bases). Germline V gene sequence: CDR1 SNHLY, CDR2 FYNNEI. V was clipped by 3 bases and J by 5 bases, with 14 bases between them. CDR3 length equals 15 residues. The DNA of the CDR3 is TGTGCCAGCAGTGAGGGGCACAGGATGGATCAGCCCCAGCATTTT. It yields the protein CASSEGHRMDQPQHF.

The chain employs TRBV25-1 and TRBJ1-5; tentative D call: TRBD1 (6 bases). The CDR3 consists of 14 residues. Germline lookup yields CDR1 MGHDK and CDR2 SYGVNS. The V end was cut by 6 bases, the J end by 4 bases, with 13 bases between. The CDR3 reads CASRGGGGNQPQHF. Here the CDR3 DNA reads TGTGCCAGCAGGGGGGGAGGGGGAAATCAGCCCCAGCATTTT.

This clonotype has only a few counts. In DNA form, the CDR3 reads TGCGCCAGTAGTACAATAGTCACAGATACGCAGTATTTT. Amino acid sequence: CASSTIVTDTQYF. This chain links TRBV10-1 with TRBJ2-3; no firm D call. The V end was cut by 9 bases, the J end by 2 bases, with 12 bases between. CDR3 length: 13 residues. Germline loops: CDR1 WNHNN, CDR2 SYGVQD (reference sequence).

The CDR3 sequence is CSAYTGGSMNTEAFF. The CDR3 bases are TGCAGTGCGTATACAGGGGGCTCTATGAACACTGAAGCTTTCTTT. V gene TRBV20-1 combines with J gene TRBJ1-1, with TRBD1 matching over 9 bases. Germline CDR1 reads DFQATT; CDR2 reads SNEGSKA (reference sequence). This CDR3 spans 15 amino acids. Unmatched junction bases numbered 8, after V lost 6 bases and J lost 0 bases.

This clonotype appeared many times. The V and J genes are TRBV20-1 and TRBJ1-5; 7 bases align to TRBD1. With 5 bases clipped from V and 7 bases from J, the junction kept 17 bases outside the gene matches. Germline assignment: CDR1 DFQATT and CDR2 SNEGSKA (reference sequence). The CDR3 consists of 16 residues. The CDR3 nucleotides read TGCAGTGCTCGTGGTCAGGGGGACCTTCGGAGCCAGCCCCAGCATTTT. It specifies CSARGQGDLRSQPQHF.

This clonotype came up many times. This sequence joins TRBV6-5 and TRBJ2-6; D not resolved. CDR3 length equals 14 residues. From germline, CDR1 is MNHEY and CDR2 SVGAGI. Trimming cost V 1 base and J 2 bases, with 3 bases left between them. CDR3 in amino acids: CASSYLAGANVLTF. CDR3 sequence (DNA): TGTGCCAGCAGTTACTTAGCTGGGGCCAACGTCCTGACTTTC.

There are many counts of this clonotype. The rearrangement links TRBV7-9 to TRBJ1-2; TRBD1 aligns across 9 bases. Germline assignment: CDR1 SEHNR and CDR2 FQNEAQ (reference sequence). The length of the CDR3 is 15 residues. V lost 7 bases to trimming and J lost 1 base; unmatched junction nucleotides: 7. The chain's CDR3 is CASKTWTGDNYGYTF. CDR3 nucleotide sequence: TGTGCCAGCAAAACTTGGACAGGGGATAACTATGGCTACACCTTC.

The chain joins TRBV9 to TRBJ2-5; TRBD1 agrees at 10 bases. The CDR3 spans 15 residues. Germline loops: CDR1 SGDLS, CDR2 YYNGEE. V lost 2 bases to trimming and J lost 5 bases; unmatched junction nucleotides: 6. The CDR3 region is CASSVGDRGPETQYF. CDR3 coding DNA: TGTGCCAGCAGCGTGGGAGACAGGGGGCCCGAGACCCAGTACTTC. The whole variable domain, filled in from reference TRBV9 and TRBJ2-5, reads DSGVTQTPKHLITATGQRVTLRCSPRSGDLSVYWYQQSLDQGLQFLIQYYNGEERAKGNILERFSAQQFPDLHSELNLSSLELGDSALYFCASSVGDRGPETQYFGPGTRLLVL.